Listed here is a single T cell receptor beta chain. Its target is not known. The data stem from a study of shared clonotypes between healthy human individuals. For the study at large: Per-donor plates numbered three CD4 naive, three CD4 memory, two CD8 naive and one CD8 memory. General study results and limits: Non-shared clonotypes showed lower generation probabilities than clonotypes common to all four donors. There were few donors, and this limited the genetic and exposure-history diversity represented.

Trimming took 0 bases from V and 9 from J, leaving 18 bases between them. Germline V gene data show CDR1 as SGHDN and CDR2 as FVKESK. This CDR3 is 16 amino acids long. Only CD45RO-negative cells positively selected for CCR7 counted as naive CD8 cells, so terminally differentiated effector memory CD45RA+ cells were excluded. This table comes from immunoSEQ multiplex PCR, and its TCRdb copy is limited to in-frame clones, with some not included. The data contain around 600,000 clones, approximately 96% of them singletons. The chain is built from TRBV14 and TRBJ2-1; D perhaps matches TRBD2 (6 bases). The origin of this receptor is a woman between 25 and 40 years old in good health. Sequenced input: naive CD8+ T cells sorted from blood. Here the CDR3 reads CASSQDLASTFGEQFF. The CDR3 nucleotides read TGTGCCAGCAGCCAAGATCTAGCGAGTACCTTCGGTGAGCAGTTCTTC.